This T cell receptor beta chain was sequenced for a study of blood T cell repertoires in COVID-19. Across the study: PBMCs, B-cell-depleted T cells, or T cells were the source of the cDNA or gDNA that made up the material.

Original methodology: Reference gene primers were amplified, and this amplification served to estimate nucleated cell counts. TCRdb's table, derived via immunoSEQ multiplex PCR, lists solely in-frame clones and lacks some. V, J and clone size derive from that table, while D and trimming were established from the DNA sequence. The sample holds 30,000 to 35,000 clones, about 85% seen once. The CDR3 runs 13 residues. The germline V gene has CDR1 PRHDT and CDR2 FYEKMQ (reference sequence). V was pared by 4 bases and J by 8 bases, with 12 bases between. The TCR was taken from a human donor with acute or convalescent COVID-19. The donor label of this sample is uncertain. The chain recombines TRBV13 with TRBJ2-4; D is undetermined. Source material: peripheral blood. The CDR3, as DNA: TGTGCCAGCAGCTCCGACACCTCGCACATTCAGTACTTC. It is translated as CASSSDTSHIQYF.